Listed here are 23 T cell receptor beta chains from one sample, sequenced in a study of T-cell reconstitution after alpha-beta-depleted transplantation in children. The authors prepared the TCRbeta library with unique molecular identifiers. TCRdb recomputed calls from the PCR reads with MiXCR, one row per CDR3 protein. The table records hundreds of thousands of distinct CDR3 sequences, 15% to 20% of them present only once. Sample: PBMCs, mostly from graft donor cells, taken 360 days after TCRalphabeta/CD19-depleted stem cell transplant. Receptors originate from a boy under three years old who had a stem cell transplant for Wiskott-Aldrich syndrome, so the T cells may come from the graft donor.

This rearrangement joins TRBV7-9 to TRBJ2-5; D remains unclear. Trimming stripped 4 bases from V and 5 bases from J, with 20 bases between. Germline V lookup: CDR1 SEHNR, CDR2 FQNEAQ (reference sequence). The CDR3 contains 16 residues. The CDR3 nucleotides are TGTGCCAGCAGCTCCAGAGGTCCGGCAGGTCTCGAGACCCAGTACTTC. Translating gives CASSSRGPAGLETQYF.

The CDR3 protein is CSARDPAGGPTGANVLTF. The CDR3 DNA sequence: TGCAGTGCTAGAGATCCCGCGGGAGGGCCGACAGGGGCCAACGTCCTGACTTTC. V and J are TRBV20-1 and TRBJ2-6; 9 bases align to TRBD2. Looked up from germline, CDR1 is DFQATT and CDR2 is SNEGSKA (reference sequence). The CDR3 length is 18 residues. The ends lost 0 bases at V and 4 bases at J; junction bases unmatched: 10.

The chain joins TRBV10-3 to TRBJ2-7; weak D call: TRBD2 (6 bases). The germline CDR1 and CDR2 sequences are ENHRY and SYGVKD. CDR3 length: 16 amino acids. Trimming removed 2 bases at V and 4 bases at J, with 18 bases between. The CDR3 sequence is CAISEALGGLDYEQYF. In DNA, the CDR3 is TGTGCCATCAGTGAGGCTCTAGGAGGGTTGGATTACGAGCAGTACTTC.

In its sample, this clonotype was seen a few times. CDR3 protein: CASSPVSGRDSYNEQFF. DNA for the CDR3: TGCGCCAGCAGCCCCGTATCTGGTAGGGATTCCTACAATGAGCAGTTCTTC. The V and J genes are TRBV5-1 and TRBJ2-1; D not certain. Trimming cost V 4 bases and J 1 base, with 18 bases left between them. Germline V gene data show CDR1 as SGHRS and CDR2 as YFSETQ. This CDR3 spans 17 amino acids.

CDR3 in amino acids: CSARILAGGETQYF. CDR3 nucleotide sequence: TGCAGTGCTAGGATATTAGCGGGAGGGGAGACCCAGTACTTC. The V call is TRBV20-1, the J call TRBJ2-5; 11 bases are a match to TRBD2. The CDR3 length is 14 residues. Germline CDR1 DFQATT, CDR2 SNEGSKA (reference sequence). Trimming removed 3 bases from V and 5 bases from J; junction bases left unmatched: 5.

The CDR3 sequence: CASSPGRSTGELFF. The CDR3 bases are TGTGCCAGTAGCCCTGGGAGGTCTACCGGGGAGCTGTTTTTT. V usage is TRBV19 and J usage is TRBJ2-2; D perhaps matches TRBD2 (6 bases). Trimming cost V 6 bases and J 5 bases, with 13 bases left between them. Germline assignment: CDR1 LNHDA and CDR2 SQIVND (reference sequence). CDR3 length: 14 residues.

This clonotype was observed many times. The chain carries TRBV28 and TRBJ2-4; D perhaps matches TRBD1 (6 bases). V lost 5 bases and J 3 bases, leaving 14 bases between the germline ends. The CDR3 length is 15 residues. Per germline, CDR1 MDHEN and CDR2 SYDVKM. CDR3 sequence: CASSETGSVKNIQYF. The CDR3 nucleotides are TGTGCCAGCAGTGAAACAGGGTCAGTCAAAAACATTCAGTACTTC.

The chain has TRBV5-1 and TRBJ2-5; the match to TRBD2 covers 11 bases. CDR3 size: 16 residues. Germline V gene sequence: CDR1 SGHRS, CDR2 YFSETQ. After removal of 3 bases from V and 3 bases from J, the junction contained 7 bases not matched to a gene. This CDR3 is CASSSTGTSGKETQYF. DNA for the CDR3: TGCGCCAGCAGCTCAACAGGGACTAGCGGAAAAGAGACCCAGTACTTC.

This clonotype was seen only a few times. V usage is TRBV5-1 and J usage is TRBJ2-1; D unresolved. V lost 6 bases to trimming and J lost 2 bases, with 12 bases between them. The length of the CDR3 is 14 residues. Germline CDR1 reads SGHRS; CDR2 reads YFSETQ. CDR3 bases: TGCGCCAGCACCTCTATTCCTACCTACAATGAGCAGTTCTTC. This codes for CASTSIPTYNEQFF.

This clonotype appeared a few times. CDR3: CASSYGQGRQPQHF. The CDR3 DNA reads TGTGCCAGCAGCTACGGACAGGGGAGACAGCCCCAGCATTTT. The chain links TRBV5-5 to TRBJ1-5; TRBD1 aligns across 9 bases. The CDR3 consists of 14 residues. Losses at the gene ends were 3 bases for V and 7 bases for J; bases not matched to a gene: 5. Germline V CDR1 and CDR2: SGHKS, YYEKEE (reference sequence).

V and J are TRBV20-1 and TRBJ2-2, with no clear D. Trimming took 0 bases from V and 7 from J, leaving 9 bases between them. Per germline, CDR1 DFQATT and CDR2 SNEGSKA (reference sequence). The CDR3 has 13 amino acids. CDR3 amino acids: CSARDGSSGELFF. The CDR3 DNA sequence: TGCAGTGCTAGAGATGGTAGCAGCGGGGAGCTGTTTTTT.

J is TRBJ2-1 and V is TRBV12-3 or TRBV12-4, with TRBD2 matching over 13 bases. The V gene end was trimmed by 5 bases and the J gene end by 8 bases; junction bases not matched to a gene: 6. This CDR3 has 15 amino acids. CDR3 DNA sequence: TGTGCCAGCAGTCCACTTGGACTAGCGGGGGATGAGCAGTTCTTC. Amino acid sequence: CASSPLGLAGDEQFF.

This clonotype was recorded a few times. The V and J genes are TRBV6-5 and TRBJ2-6, with D hard to call. Germline V gene sequence: CDR1 MNHEY, CDR2 SVGAGI. V lost 0 bases to trimming and J lost 4 bases, with 7 bases between them. The CDR3 sequence is 15 residues long. The CDR3 DNA sequence: TGTGCCAGCAGTTACTCGATGTTCGGGGCCAACGTCCTGACTTTC. It specifies CASSYSMFGANVLTF.

The V call is TRBV5-1, the J call TRBJ1-6, with D uncertain. CDR1 and CDR2 (germline): SGHRS, YFSETQ. V lost 4 bases to trimming and J lost 9 bases, with 14 bases between them. The CDR3 is 14 residues long. The CDR3 sequence: CASSRELAGSPLHF. Here the CDR3 DNA reads TGCGCCAGCAGCCGAGAGCTGGCTGGTTCACCCCTCCACTTT.

Only a few counts were recorded for this clonotype. The J gene is TRBJ2-2, the V gene TRBV5-1; D unresolved. Germline values: CDR1 SGHRS, CDR2 YFSETQ. The length of the CDR3 is 12 residues. The V end lost 1 base, the J end lost 7 bases, and 5 bases lay between the germline ends. The DNA of the CDR3 is TGCGCCAGCAGCTTGATCGGCGGGGAGCTGTTTTTT. Protein product: CASSLIGGELFF.

This clonotype was recorded many times. The chain recombines TRBV6-1 with TRBJ2-5; TRBD2 agrees at 9 bases. The CDR3 has 16 residues. J gave up 5 bases and V 4 bases, and 11 bases lay outside the gene matches. From germline, CDR1 is MNHNS and CDR2 SASEGT. The CDR3 protein is CASSVRGLAIDETQYF. The CDR3 DNA is TGTGCCAGCAGTGTCCGTGGACTAGCGATCGATGAGACCCAGTACTTC.

This clonotype was observed a handful of times. The genes are TRBV20-1 and TRBJ1-5; D not certain. Trimming cost V 4 bases and J 0 bases, with 10 bases left between them. In germline, CDR1 is DFQATT, CDR2 SNEGSKA (reference sequence). The CDR3 totals 14 residues. CDR3 in amino acids: CSAMEQNSNQPQHF. The CDR3 nucleotides are TGCAGTGCTATGGAACAGAATAGCAATCAGCCCCAGCATTTT.

This clonotype turned up a few times. This chain connects TRBV4-1 to TRBJ2-7; D might be TRBD1 (6 bases). The V gene lost 6 bases and the J gene lost 2 bases, with 14 bases spanning the gap. The CDR3 runs to 14 residues. Germline values: CDR1 MGHRA, CDR2 YSYEKL. The CDR3 bases are TGCGCCAGCAGGGTGGACAGCGAAGCCTACGAGCAGTACTTC. Amino acid sequence: CASRVDSEAYEQYF.

V and J are TRBV9 and TRBJ2-1, with 9 bases matching TRBD1. CDR3 length: 15 residues. CDR1 is SGDLS, CDR2 YYNGEE, per germline. J was trimmed by 2 bases and V by 3 bases; bases with no gene match: 3. The CDR3: CASSGTGGPYNEQFF. The CDR3 DNA is TGTGCCAGCAGCGGCACAGGGGGCCCCTACAATGAGCAGTTCTTC.

The J gene is TRBJ2-7, the V gene TRBV12-3 or TRBV12-4, with D possibly matching TRBD1 (6 bases). Trimming took off 4 bases at V and 8 bases at J, with 12 bases between the two ends. The CDR3 runs to 12 residues. CDR3 nucleotide sequence: TGTGCCAGCAGTTCTCCTGGGGACAAGCAGTACTTC. It specifies CASSSPGDKQYF.

Details on this clonotype: One junction end disagrees with the germline gene, perhaps due to a read error. The V gene is TRBV5-6, the J gene TRBJ2-5; D is unresolved. The CDR3 length is 13 residues. Germline V gene lookup returns CDR1 SGHDT and CDR2 YYEEEE. The CDR3 spells CASSLVRVENQYF. The CDR3 region has the DNA TGTGCCAGCAGCTTGGTAAGGGTAGAGAACCAGTACTTC.

The gene calls are TRBV6-5 and TRBJ2-7; possible D gene TRBD2, 6 bases. Germline V gene lookup returns CDR1 MNHEY and CDR2 SVGAGI. The CDR3 runs to 14 residues. Trimming took 0 bases from V and 0 from J, leaving 6 bases between them. CDR3 in DNA: TGTGCCAGCAGTTACTCGGGACTCTCCTACGAGCAGTACTTC. Translating gives CASSYSGLSYEQYF.

The chain links TRBV28 to TRBJ1-1; maybe TRBD1 (5 bases). Germline CDR1 reads MDHEN; CDR2 reads SYDVKM. CDR3 size: 15 residues. Deletions cut 0 bases from V and 1 base from J, with 9 bases between. The CDR3 bases are TGTGCCAGCAGTTTATGGGCGGGGGAGAACACTGAAGCTTTCTTT. This translates into CASSLWAGENTEAFF. Complete variable domain (other parts from reference TRBV28 and TRBJ1-1): DVKVTQSSRYLVKRTGEKVFLECVQDMDHENMFWYRQDPGLGLRLIYFSYDVKMKEKGDIPEGYSVSREKKERFSLILESASTNQTSMYLCASSLWAGENTEAFFGQGTRLTVV.